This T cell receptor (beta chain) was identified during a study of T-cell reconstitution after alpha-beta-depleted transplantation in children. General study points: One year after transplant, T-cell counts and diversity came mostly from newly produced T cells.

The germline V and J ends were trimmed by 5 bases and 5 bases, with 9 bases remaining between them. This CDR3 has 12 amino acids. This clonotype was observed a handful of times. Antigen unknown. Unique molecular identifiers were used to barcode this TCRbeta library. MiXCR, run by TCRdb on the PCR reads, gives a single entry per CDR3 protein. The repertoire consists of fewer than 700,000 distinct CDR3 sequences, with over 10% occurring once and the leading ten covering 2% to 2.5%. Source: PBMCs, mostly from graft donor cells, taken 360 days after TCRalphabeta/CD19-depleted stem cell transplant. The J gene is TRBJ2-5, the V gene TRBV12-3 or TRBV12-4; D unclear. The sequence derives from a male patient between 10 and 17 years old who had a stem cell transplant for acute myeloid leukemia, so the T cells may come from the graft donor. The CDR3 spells CASSQSGETQYF. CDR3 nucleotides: TGTGCCAGCAGTCAGAGTGGGGAGACCCAGTACTTC.